Sequencing of this TCR beta chain was carried out in a study of T-cell reconstitution after alpha-beta-depleted transplantation in children. The CDR3 sequence is 15 residues long. Germline V gene data show CDR1 as SQVTM and CDR2 as ANQGSEA. Germline trimming cut 4 bases from V and 0 bases from J; bases unmatched to any gene: 9. This clonotype came up many times. The TCRbeta library was prepared with unique molecular identifiers. TCRdb fed the PCR reads into MiXCR, producing one record per CDR3 protein. The table lists some 220,000 distinct CDR3 sequences, around 10% of them singletons. The chain carries TRBV29-1 and TRBJ2-7, with TRBD1 matching over 7 bases. The material sequenced was PBMCs from the stem cell graft donor, taken from the stem cell graft. The receptor was isolated from a human donor who donated a stem cell graft to a child with acute lymphoblastic leukemia. The CDR3 sequence is CSVVLGQDYSYEQYF. The CDR3 DNA follows: TGCAGCGTTGTTCTAGGACAGGATTACTCCTACGAGCAGTACTTC.